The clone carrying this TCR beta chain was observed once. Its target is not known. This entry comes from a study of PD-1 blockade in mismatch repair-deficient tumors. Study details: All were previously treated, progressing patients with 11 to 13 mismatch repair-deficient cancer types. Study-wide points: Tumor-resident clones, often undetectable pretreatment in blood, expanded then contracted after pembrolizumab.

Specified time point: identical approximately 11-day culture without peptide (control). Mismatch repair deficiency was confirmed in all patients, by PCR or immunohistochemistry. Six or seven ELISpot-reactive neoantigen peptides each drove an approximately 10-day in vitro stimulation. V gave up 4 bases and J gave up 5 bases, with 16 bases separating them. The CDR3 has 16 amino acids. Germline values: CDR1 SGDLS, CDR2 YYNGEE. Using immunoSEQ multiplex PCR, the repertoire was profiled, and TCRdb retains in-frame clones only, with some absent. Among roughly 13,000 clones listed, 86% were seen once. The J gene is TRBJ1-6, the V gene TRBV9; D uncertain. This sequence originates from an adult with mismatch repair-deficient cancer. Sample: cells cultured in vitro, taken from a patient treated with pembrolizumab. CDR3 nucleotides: TGTGCCAGCAGCTCTTCAGTGGGTTTAAATAATTCACCCCTCCACTTT. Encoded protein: CASSSSVGLNNSPLHF.